Following are 13 T cell receptor beta chains from one sample sequenced in a study of blood T cell repertoires in COVID-19. Generated by immunoSEQ multiplex PCR, the TCRdb table keeps only in-frame clones and is missing some. There are around 300,000 clones in the sample; 80% to 95% occur only once, and 0.95% to 1.2% lies in the top ten. Sequences were obtained from PBMCs or T cells enriched from blood (not recorded which). Receptors were obtained from a woman aged 25-40 years who had recovered from COVID-19.

The rearrangement uses TRBV11-3 and TRBJ2-2; 8 bases match TRBD1. CDR1 is SGHNT and CDR2 is YENEEA in the germline V gene. The V and J ends lost 0 bases and 8 bases, in that order; junction bases with no gene match: 8. The CDR3 covers 16 residues. The CDR3 bases are TGTGCCAGCAGCTTAGAGTCCAGGGGGCGTTTTGGGGAGCTGTTTTTT. Its protein is CASSLESRGRFGELFF.

The chain links TRBV7-2 to TRBJ1-5, with D uncertain. The CDR3 extends over 12 amino acids. Looked up from germline, CDR1 is SGHTA and CDR2 is FQGNSA. Trimming removed 4 bases at V and 5 bases at J, with 6 bases between. The CDR3 loop reads CASSSPDQPQHF. In nucleotides, the CDR3 is TGTGCCAGCAGCTCCCCAGATCAGCCCCAGCATTTT. Filled out from reference TRBV7-2 and TRBJ1-5, the complete variable domain reads GAGVSQSPSNKVTEKGKDVELRCDPISGHTALYWYRQSLGQGLEFLIYFQGNSAPDKSGLPSDRFSAERTGGSVSTLTIQRTQQEDSAVYLCASSSPDQPQHFGDGTRLSIL.

V and J are TRBV19 and TRBJ1-1; D possibly corresponds to TRBD1 (5 bases). The CDR3 totals 13 residues. The V gene lost 3 bases and the J gene lost 8 bases, with 13 bases spanning the gap. CDR1 LNHDA and CDR2 SQIVND come from the germline V gene (reference sequence). CDR3 coding DNA: TGTGCCAGTAGTATCGGGGGAAGTACCGAAGCTTTCTTT. Encoded protein: CASSIGGSTEAFF.

The V gene is TRBV29-1, the J gene TRBJ2-7, with D tentatively TRBD1 (6 bases). The CDR3 extends over 12 amino acids. The ends were cut back, 6 bases at V and 7 bases at J, with 16 bases in the middle. CDR1 is SQVTM, CDR2 ANQGSEA, per germline. The CDR3 DNA reads TGCAGCGTCGGAATAATAGGGGGAGAGCAGTACTTC. Protein: CSVGIIGGEQYF.

This chain joins TRBV5-5 and TRBJ1-3; D call uncertain. Germline V gene data show CDR1 as SGHKS and CDR2 as YYEKEE (reference sequence). V lost 2 bases to trimming and J lost 0 bases, with 12 bases between them. The CDR3 covers 16 residues. The CDR3 protein is CASSLSLTSSGNTIYF. As DNA, the CDR3 is TGTGCCAGCAGCTTATCGTTAACAAGCTCTGGAAACACCATATATTTT.

This chain joins TRBV30 and TRBJ2-3, with D unresolved. The CDR3 loop spans 14 amino acids. The V and J ends lost 2 bases and 1 base respectively, with 10 bases between them. Germline V gives CDR1 GTSNPN, CDR2 SVGIG (reference sequence). CDR3 coding DNA: TGTGCCTGGAGTCCTGATACGGGCACAGATACGCAGTATTTT. This codes for CAWSPDTGTDTQYF.

CDR3 protein: CASSHDRFNEQFF. The CDR3 coding sequence is TGTGCCAGCAGTCATGACAGGTTCAATGAGCAGTTCTTC. The rearrangement joins TRBV12-3 or TRBV12-4 to TRBJ2-1; D possibly corresponds to TRBD1 (6 bases). The CDR3 contains 13 residues. V was trimmed by 5 bases and J by 6 bases, leaving 11 bases between them.

This sequence joins TRBV4-1 and TRBJ1-3; D unclear. Between the trimmed V and J ends, which lost 1 base and 0 bases, there was a span of 13 bases. Germline assignment: CDR1 MGHRA and CDR2 YSYEKL. The CDR3 is made up of 17 amino acids. CDR3 sequence reads: CASSQVEAPGSGNTIYF. The CDR3 region has the DNA TGCGCCAGCAGCCAAGTTGAGGCACCCGGCTCTGGAAACACCATATATTTT.

The V gene is TRBV10-3, the J gene TRBJ1-3; TRBD1 might be the D (6 bases). This CDR3 region has 15 residues. Trimming took 2 bases from V and 2 from J, leaving 10 bases between them. CDR1 is ENHRY, CDR2 SYGVKD, per germline. CDR3 in amino acids: CAISEPQGPGNTIYF. Here the CDR3 DNA reads TGTGCCATCAGTGAGCCCCAGGGGCCTGGAAACACCATATATTTT.

V and J are TRBV4-3 and TRBJ2-3, with 13 bases lining up with TRBD2. The CDR3 runs to 15 residues. J was trimmed by 5 bases and V by 4 bases; bases with no gene match: 3. The germline CDR1 and CDR2 sequences are LGHNA and YSLEER. The DNA of the CDR3 is TGCGCCAGCAGCCCGGGACTAGCGGGATTAGATACGCAGTATTTT. Its protein is CASSPGLAGLDTQYF.

The V call is TRBV6-9, the J call TRBJ1-5; D not certain. V shed 1 base and J shed 0 bases, with 13 bases lying between them. CDR1 MNHGY and CDR2 SVAAGI come from the germline V gene. The CDR3 is made up of 17 amino acids. The CDR3 here is CASSYYQQCDSNQPQHF. CDR3 DNA: TGTGCCAGCAGTTATTACCAACAGTGTGATAGCAATCAGCCCCAGCATTTT.

Notes on this clone: In the same sample, other DNA sequences code for this CDR3. The V gene is TRBV4-3, the J gene TRBJ2-1; 11 bases line up with TRBD2. V dropped 1 base and J dropped 4; count of bases not matched to a gene: 3. The CDR3 is 16 residues long. Germline lookup yields CDR1 LGHNA and CDR2 YSLEER. The CDR3 bases are TGCGCCAGCAGCCAAGGTACTAGCGGGAGTTACAATGAGCAGTTCTTC. The encoded protein is CASSQGTSGSYNEQFF.

This clone was seen just once. The chain couples TRBV27 to TRBJ2-1; tentative D call: TRBD1 (5 bases). Germline V gene lookup returns CDR1 MNHEY and CDR2 SMNVEV (reference sequence). The germline V and J ends were trimmed by 4 bases and 7 bases, with 11 bases remaining between them. The CDR3 runs to 13 residues. This chain's CDR3 is CASSSAGLNEQFF. For the CDR3, the DNA is TGTGCCAGCAGTTCGGCAGGGCTGAATGAGCAGTTCTTC.